This T cell receptor beta chain originates from a study of T cells in tumors after PD-1 blockade. Whole-study context: During anti-PD-1 treatment, some patients continued daily vismodegib 150 mg. Blood samples averaged roughly 120,000 templates (range roughly 22,000-260,000) and 36,000 or so unique clonotypes.

The CDR3 runs to 14 residues. Germline V gene lookup returns CDR1 LGHDT and CDR2 YNNKEL (reference sequence). Trimming took off 4 bases at V and 7 bases at J, with 16 bases between the two ends. TCRdb's copy holds only in-frame clones and misses some; the assay was immunoSEQ multiplex PCR. The table records 45,000 to 60,000 clones, more than 65% of them present only once. The sample holds one count of this clone. This TCR was recovered from a human donor with basal cell carcinoma. This specimen consisted of PBMCs, obtained before anti-PD-1 treatment. The chain recombines TRBV3-1 (or the pseudogene TRBV3-2) with TRBJ1-2; no clear D gene. CDR3 loop: CASSPLGVGVGYTF. The DNA of the CDR3 is TGTGCCAGCAGCCCACTAGGTGTCGGGGTTGGCTACACCTTC.